These 20 T cell receptor beta chains originate from one sample sequenced in a study of OX40 agonist ivuxolimab in advanced cancers. Repertoires were generated with immunoSEQ multiplex PCR, while TCRdb's copy carries only in-frame clones and drops some. This repertoire shows some 86,000 clones, roughly 89% found once; its top ten account for 8.7%. This material consisted of CD4+ or CD8+ T cells sorted from blood, taken in a trial of the OX40 agonist ivuxolimab. Receptors were obtained from an adult with an advanced solid tumor such as melanoma, head and neck, liver or kidney cancer.

The J gene is TRBJ2-7, the V gene TRBV6-5, with 9 bases lining up with TRBD1. The CDR3 consists of 12 residues. Germline assignment: CDR1 MNHEY and CDR2 SVGAGI. V lost 10 bases, J lost 4 bases, and 5 bases stayed unmatched. CDR3 in DNA: TGTGCCACCTCCGGGACAGGGTACGAGCAGTACTTC. This translates into CATSGTGYEQYF.

V is TRBV5-5 and J is TRBJ1-1; TRBD1 is a possible D gene (6 bases). From germline, CDR1 is SGHKS and CDR2 YYEKEE (reference sequence). V lost 4 bases and J lost 1, with 11 bases in between. This CDR3 contains 14 residues. CDR3 amino acids: CASSPLGANTEAFF. As DNA, the CDR3 is TGTGCCAGCAGCCCCCTGGGGGCGAACACTGAAGCTTTCTTT.

CDR3 amino acids: CASSQEEVADTQYF. CDR3 bases: TGTGCCAGCAGCCAAGAAGAGGTAGCAGATACGCAGTATTTT. The V call is TRBV14, the J call TRBJ2-3; unclear D gene. Germline V gene lookup returns CDR1 SGHDN and CDR2 FVKESK. CDR3 length: 14 residues. V was trimmed by 0 bases and J by 4 bases, leaving 8 bases between them.

The chain joins TRBV12-5 to TRBJ1-1; possibly TRBD1 for D (5 bases). The CDR3 runs to 14 residues. Trimming pared 1 base from V and 1 base from J, leaving 7 bases between. Per germline, CDR1 LGHNT and CDR2 FRNRAP. CDR3 sequence (DNA): TGTGCTAGTGGTTTGGACGGGGGGAACACTGAAGCTTTCTTT. This codes for CASGLDGGNTEAFF.

This chain links TRBV5-1 with TRBJ2-1; D may be TRBD1 (6 bases). V gave up 4 bases and J gave up 8 bases, with 13 bases separating them. The CDR3 runs 13 residues. From germline, CDR1 is SGHRS and CDR2 YFSETQ. Here the CDR3 reads CASSLQGEDEQFF. DNA of the CDR3: TGCGCCAGCAGCCTACAGGGAGAAGATGAGCAGTTCTTC. Supplemented by reference TRBV5-1 and TRBJ2-1, the full variable domain reads KAGVTQTPRYLIKTRGQQVTLSCSPISGHRSVSWYQQTPGQGLQFLFEYFSETQRNKGNFPGRFSGRQFSNSRSEMNVSTLELGDSALYLCASSLQGEDEQFFGPGTRLTVL.

The rearrangement joins TRBV5-4 to TRBJ2-5; D remains ambiguous. The ends were cut back, 2 bases at V and 2 bases at J, with 7 bases in the middle. The CDR3 has 13 residues. CDR1 and CDR2 from the germline V gene are SGHNT and YYREEE (reference sequence). The CDR3 is CASSFENQETQYF. In DNA form, the CDR3 reads TGTGCCAGCAGCTTCGAGAATCAAGAGACCCAGTACTTC.

The V gene is TRBV5-4, the J gene TRBJ2-3; no clear D. The CDR3 is 15 residues long. With 1 base removed from V and 4 bases from J, the gap between germline ends came to 13 bases. From germline, CDR1 is SGHNT and CDR2 YYREEE (reference sequence). CDR3 nucleotides: TGTGCCAGCAGCTTGTCCCCGAACCTGGCAGATACGCAGTATTTT. Its protein product is CASSLSPNLADTQYF.

The rearrangement joins TRBV7-2 to TRBJ2-2, with TRBD2 matching over 7 bases. The CDR3 consists of 15 residues. V lost 4 bases, J lost 2 bases, and 4 bases stayed unmatched. Germline V gives CDR1 SGHTA, CDR2 FQGNSA. CDR3 region: CASSYGTTNTGELFF. The CDR3 DNA is TGTGCCAGCAGCTACGGGACTACTAACACCGGGGAGCTGTTTTTT.

This chain connects TRBV19 to TRBJ2-7; D is possibly TRBD2 (6 bases). The CDR3 is 14 amino acids. In germline, CDR1 is LNHDA, CDR2 SQIVND (reference sequence). Trimming shortened V by 3 bases and J by 2 bases, and 11 bases separated the two germline ends. CDR3 nucleotides: TGTGCCAGTAGTATCTCGGGAGCTACCTACGAGCAGTACTTC. Translating gives CASSISGATYEQYF.

The chain employs TRBV6-1 and TRBJ2-5, with D possibly TRBD1 on 6 matching bases. Germline-derived CDR1 and CDR2 are MNHNS and SASEGT. With 6 bases removed from V and 2 bases from J, the gap between germline ends came to 13 bases. The CDR3 consists of 14 residues. CDR3 in amino acids: CASRARTEQETQYF. As DNA, the CDR3 is TGTGCCAGCAGAGCCCGGACAGAGCAAGAGACCCAGTACTTC.

This clone was recorded only once. The chain links TRBV11-3 to TRBJ2-7; TRBD1 matches 12 bases. V shed 2 bases and J 6 bases; nucleotides not matched to a gene: 5. The CDR3 has 15 residues. CDR1 and CDR2 (germline): SGHNT, YENEEA. CDR3 bases: TGTGCCAGCAGCTTAAGGGGACAGGGGGCCTTCGAGCAGTACTTC. Its protein is CASSLRGQGAFEQYF.

V and J are TRBV9 and TRBJ2-5; TRBD2 matches 7 bases. From germline, CDR1 is SGDLS and CDR2 YYNGEE. The CDR3 has 13 residues. Unmatched junction bases numbered 1, after V lost 1 base and J lost 4 bases. CDR3 DNA: TGTGCCAGCAGCGTATCGGGGGGAGAGACCCAGTACTTC. Its translation: CASSVSGGETQYF. Based on the CDR3 plus reference TRBV9 and TRBJ2-5, the full variable domain is DSGVTQTPKHLITATGQRVTLRCSPRSGDLSVYWYQQSLDQGLQFLIQYYNGEERAKGNILERFSAQQFPDLHSELNLSSLELGDSALYFCASSVSGGETQYFGPGTRLLVL.

The chain combines TRBV27 with TRBJ2-7; D ambiguous. This CDR3 has 11 amino acids. The germline gives CDR1 MNHEY, CDR2 SMNVEV (reference sequence). V lost 4 bases and J 6 bases, leaving 7 bases between the germline ends. CDR3: CASSSGSEQYF. In DNA form, the CDR3 reads TGTGCCAGCAGTTCTGGGTCCGAGCAGTACTTC.

The rearrangement uses TRBV29-1 and TRBJ2-1; tentative D call: TRBD2 (6 bases). Per the germline V gene, CDR1 is SQVTM and CDR2 is ANQGSEA. Trimming stripped 0 bases from V and 3 bases from J, with 21 bases between. The CDR3 loop spans 18 amino acids. The CDR3 loop reads CSVEDSRNTGEIYNEQFF. CDR3 nucleotide sequence: TGCAGCGTTGAAGATTCCAGAAACACGGGAGAGATCTACAATGAGCAGTTCTTC.

The chain is built from TRBV5-4 and TRBJ2-7; possibly TRBD1 or TRBD2 for D (5 bases each). Per germline, CDR1 SGHNT and CDR2 YYREEE (reference sequence). The CDR3 consists of 14 residues. V was trimmed by 4 bases and J by 6 bases, leaving 17 bases between them. The CDR3: CASSRGSAAAEQYF. For the CDR3, the DNA is TGTGCCAGCAGCCGGGGCTCCGCCGCGGCCGAGCAGTACTTC.

This clone was seen a single time. The genes are TRBV6-5 and TRBJ1-3; 9 bases are a match to TRBD1. From germline, CDR1 is MNHEY and CDR2 SVGAGI. The CDR3 is made up of 16 amino acids. V was pared by 3 bases and J by 2 bases, with 5 bases of the junction left unmatched. The CDR3 DNA follows: TGTGCCAGCAGTTATAACCGACAGGGGGCTGGAAACACCATATATTTT. This encodes CASSYNRQGAGNTIYF.

The J gene is TRBJ2-3, the V gene TRBV10-2; 7 bases are a match to TRBD1. Germline CDR1 WSHSY, CDR2 SAAADI. The CDR3 loop spans 18 amino acids. Trimming cost V 0 bases and J 4 bases; bases outside gene matches: 13. CDR3 sequence (DNA): TGCGCCAGCAGTGAGTCCAACGAAGGGGGCGCATGGTCAGATACGCAGTATTTT. This encodes CASSESNEGGAWSDTQYF.

The V and J genes are TRBV18 and TRBJ2-7, with 11 bases matching TRBD2. This CDR3 region has 19 residues. The J segment lost 0 bases and the V segment lost 4 bases, leaving 14 bases of the junction unmatched. Germline assignment: CDR1 KGHSH and CDR2 LQKENI. The CDR3 DNA sequence: TGTGCCAGCTCACAGGGGAGGCTCGGACTAGCGGGCCTCTCCTACGAGCAGTACTTC. It is translated as CASSQGRLGLAGLSYEQYF.

This chain joins TRBV30 and TRBJ2-5; maybe TRBD2 (5 bases). The V end lost 3 bases, the J end lost 2 bases, and 10 bases lay between the germline ends. Germline assignment: CDR1 GTSNPN and CDR2 SVGIG (reference sequence). The CDR3 contains 13 residues. CDR3 nucleotide sequence: TGTGCCTGGAGGTGGGGAGCGCAAGAGACCCAGTACTTC. Protein sequence: CAWRWGAQETQYF.

This chain connects TRBV12-5 to TRBJ2-1; D uncertain. Trimming cost V 0 bases and J 8 bases, with 8 bases left between them. The CDR3 contains 13 residues. Germline V gives CDR1 LGHNT, CDR2 FRNRAP. The CDR3 is CASGLVGLHEQFF. The CDR3 DNA sequence: TGTGCTAGTGGTTTGGTAGGTCTACATGAGCAGTTCTTC.